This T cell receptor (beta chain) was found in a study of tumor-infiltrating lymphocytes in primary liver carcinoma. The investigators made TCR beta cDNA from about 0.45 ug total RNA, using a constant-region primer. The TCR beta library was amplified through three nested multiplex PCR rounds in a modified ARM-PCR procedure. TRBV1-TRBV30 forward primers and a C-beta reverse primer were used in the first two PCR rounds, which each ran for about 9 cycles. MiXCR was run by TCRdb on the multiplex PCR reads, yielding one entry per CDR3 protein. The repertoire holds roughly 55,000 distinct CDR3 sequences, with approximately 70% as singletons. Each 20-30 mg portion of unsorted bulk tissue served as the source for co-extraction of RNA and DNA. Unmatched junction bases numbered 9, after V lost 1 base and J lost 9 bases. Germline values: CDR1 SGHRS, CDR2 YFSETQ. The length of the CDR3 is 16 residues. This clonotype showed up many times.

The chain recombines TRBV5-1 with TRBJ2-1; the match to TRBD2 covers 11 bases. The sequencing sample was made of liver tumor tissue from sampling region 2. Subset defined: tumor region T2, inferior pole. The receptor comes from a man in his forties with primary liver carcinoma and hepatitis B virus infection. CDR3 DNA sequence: TGCGCCAGCAGCTTGTATATAGCGGGAGGGTCCGGTGAGCAGTTCTTC. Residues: CASSLYIAGGSGEQFF.